The next 24 T cell receptor beta chains were all read from a single sample in a study of T cell repertoires in cytomegalovirus infection. TCRdb processed the reads anew with MiXCR; each CDR3 protein has one entry. This table holds some 180,000 distinct CDR3 sequences, 15% to 20% found once. The source material was PBMCs. These receptors originate from a human donor in good health (CMV status not recorded). Some clones in this sample may be carry-over from other donors' samples.

This chain links TRBV20-1 with TRBJ2-3; 9 nucleotides align to TRBD2. V lost 5 bases to trimming and J lost 5 bases; unmatched junction nucleotides: 8. The CDR3 loop spans 14 amino acids. Germline V gives CDR1 DFQATT, CDR2 SNEGSKA (reference sequence). The CDR3 sequence: CSAGLLAGLDTQYF. The CDR3, as DNA: TGCAGTGCTGGTCTGCTAGCGGGATTAGATACGCAGTATTTT.

This clonotype was detected ten times or more. The chain links TRBV7-8 to TRBJ2-2; D is undetermined. Germline V gene lookup returns CDR1 SGHVS and CDR2 FQNEAQ. The V and J ends lost 1 base and 4 bases respectively, with 10 bases between them. This CDR3 contains 15 residues. The CDR3 reads CASSLGLPFTGELFF. The DNA of the CDR3 is TGTGCCAGCAGCTTAGGACTTCCGTTCACCGGGGAGCTGTTTTTT.

This clonotype was found a few times. The chain recombines TRBV7-9 with TRBJ2-7; the D call may be TRBD1 or TRBD2 (6 bases each). Looked up from germline, CDR1 is SEHNR and CDR2 is FQNEAQ (reference sequence). The CDR3 contains 16 residues. The ends were cut back, 2 bases at V and 2 bases at J, with 16 bases in the middle. The CDR3 nucleotides read TGTGCCAGCAGCTTATTAACAGGGAGGTCCGCCTACGAGCAGTACTTC. This encodes CASSLLTGRSAYEQYF.

This clonotype occurred a few times. The chain employs TRBV18 and TRBJ1-5; unclear D gene. Trimming removed 2 bases from V and 0 bases from J, with 5 bases in between. Germline CDR1 KGHSH, CDR2 LQKENI. The CDR3 covers 14 residues. CDR3 residues: CASSPTNSNQPQHF. CDR3 bases: TGTGCCAGCTCACCAACGAATAGCAATCAGCCCCAGCATTTT.

The chain uses TRBV6-2 or TRBV6-3 and TRBJ2-3; the D gene is possibly TRBD1 (6 bases). V was trimmed by 6 bases and J by 6 bases, leaving 16 bases between them. The CDR3 spans 14 residues. CDR1 and CDR2 from the germline V gene are MNHEY and SVGEGT. The CDR3: CASRRGTTRDTQYF. CDR3 coding DNA: TGTGCCAGCAGGCGAGGGACAACCAGGGATACGCAGTATTTT.

The chain recombines TRBV7-6 with TRBJ2-1; D is possibly TRBD2 (6 bases). V was clipped by 5 bases and J by 7 bases, with 21 bases between them. This CDR3 is 16 amino acids long. CDR1 is SGHVS and CDR2 is FNYEAQ in the germline V gene. Here the CDR3 reads CASSPGTPSSGNEQFF. Written as DNA, the CDR3 is TGTGCCAGCAGCCCCGGGACTCCGAGCTCGGGTAATGAGCAGTTCTTC.

V is TRBV6-5 and J is TRBJ2-7; TRBD1 is a possible D gene (6 bases). Germline CDR1 and CDR2: MNHEY and SVGAGI. The length of the CDR3 is 12 residues. V was cut by 4 bases and J by 6 bases, with 10 bases left in between. The CDR3 nucleotides read TGTGCCAGCAGTTCCTCAGGGGTCGAGCAGTACTTC. This encodes CASSSSGVEQYF.

This chain uses TRBV20-1 with TRBJ2-7; 8 nucleotides align to TRBD1. Germline values: CDR1 DFQATT, CDR2 SNEGSKA (reference sequence). The CDR3 totals 15 residues. J lost 0 bases, V lost 5 bases, and 9 bases had no gene match. CDR3 DNA sequence: TGCAGTGCTTTTCTTTCCGGGACAGGCTCCTACGAGCAGTACTTC. Its protein is CSAFLSGTGSYEQYF.

This clonotype occurred many times. This rearrangement joins TRBV7-2 to TRBJ2-7; D is perhaps TRBD1 (5 bases). Deletions cut 2 bases from V and 3 bases from J, with 11 bases between. CDR1 is SGHTA and CDR2 is FQGNSA in the germline V gene. The CDR3 contains 14 residues. The CDR3 region is CASSLMDTIYEQYF. In DNA, the CDR3 is TGTGCCAGCAGCTTAATGGACACGATCTACGAGCAGTACTTC.

A note on this clonotype: A read error may be the cause here, since a much bigger clone is one base away. The chain combines TRBV6-1 with TRBJ2-1; TRBD2 might be the D (6 bases). Germline V CDR1 and CDR2: MNHNS, SASEGT. CDR3 size: 14 residues. The CDR3: CAIKEEGRLGEPFF. CDR3 sequence (DNA): TGTGCCATCAAGGAGGAGGGAAGGCTTGGTGAGCCGTTCTTC.

This clonotype was observed a handful of times. The chain joins TRBV7-3 to TRBJ2-1, with TRBD2 matching 12 bases. Looked up from germline, CDR1 is SGHTA and CDR2 is FQGTGA. The V gene end was trimmed by 5 bases and the J gene end by 7 bases; junction bases not matched to a gene: 6. CDR3 length: 15 residues. DNA of the CDR3: TGTGCCAGCAGCCAGACTAGCGGGAGAGGTAATGAGCAGTTCTTC. Translated, it gives CASSQTSGRGNEQFF. Combining the CDR3 with reference TRBV7-3 and TRBJ2-1 gives the whole variable domain GAGVSQTPSNKVTEKGKYVELRCDPISGHTALYWYRQSLGQGPEFLIYFQGTGAADDSGLPNDRFFAVRPEGSVSTLKIQRTERGDSAVYLCASSQTSGRGNEQFFGPGTRLTVL.

The sample holds a few counts of this clonotype. J is TRBJ2-4 and V is TRBV4-2, with 7 bases aligning to TRBD1. CDR1 and CDR2 (germline): LGHNA, YNFKEQ. CDR3 length: 15 amino acids. V lost 3 bases, J lost 8 bases, and 10 bases stayed unmatched. The CDR3, as DNA: TGTGCCAGCAGCCAGGCCACGACAGGGTTCGACATTCAGTACTTC. Amino acids: CASSQATTGFDIQYF.

The J gene is TRBJ2-1, the V gene TRBV3-1; D may be TRBD1 (7 bases). The CDR3 is 19 amino acids. With 0 bases removed from V and 4 bases from J, the gap between germline ends came to 22 bases. CDR1 is LGHDT and CDR2 is YNNKEL in the germline V gene (reference sequence). This chain's CDR3 is CASSQEKTQGGRFYNEQFF. The DNA for the CDR3 is TGTGCCAGCAGCCAAGAAAAAACCCAGGGGGGTCGCTTTTACAATGAGCAGTTCTTC.

This clonotype was detected a few times. The CDR3 loop reads CASSSRGQGRTEAFF. CDR3 sequence (DNA): TGTGCCAGTAGTTCCCGGGGACAGGGGAGAACTGAAGCTTTCTTT. The chain couples TRBV19 to TRBJ1-1, with 10 bases aligning to TRBD1. The CDR3 loop spans 15 amino acids. J lost 5 bases, V lost 5 bases, and 8 bases had no gene match. Germline loops: CDR1 LNHDA, CDR2 SQIVND (reference sequence).

Turning to this clonotype: The CDR3 does not close with the conserved phenylalanine or tryptophan, likely indicating a read error. The chain joins TRBV2 to TRBJ1-2; 9 bases line up with TRBD1. The CDR3 has 14 amino acids. Trimming took 7 bases from V and 4 from J; bases not matched to a gene: 7. Looked up from germline, CDR1 is SNHLY and CDR2 is FYNNEI. In DNA, the CDR3 is TGTGCCAGCAAAGACAGGGGGAAAACCTATGGCTACACCTTA. Translating it yields CASKDRGKTYGYTL.

This rearrangement joins TRBV12-3 or TRBV12-4 to TRBJ1-4, with TRBD1 as a possible D gene (5 bases). CDR3 length equals 14 residues. The germline V and J ends were trimmed by 6 bases and 6 bases, with 14 bases remaining between them. CDR3 in DNA: TGTGCCAGCAGCCGCCTCCTAGGGGATGAAAAACTGTTTTTT. This translates into CASSRLLGDEKLFF.

This clonotype was seen more than once but under ten times. V usage is TRBV7-8 and J usage is TRBJ2-4; 9 positions match TRBD1. The V and J ends lost 4 bases and 7 bases, in that order; junction bases with no gene match: 8. The CDR3 is 15 residues long. Germline V gene data show CDR1 as SGHVS and CDR2 as FQNEAQ. As DNA, the CDR3 is TGTGCCAGCAGCTCCGACCCGACAGGGGGGAACATTCAGTACTTC. It yields the protein CASSSDPTGGNIQYF.

This clonotype was found a few times. V gene TRBV5-1 combines with J gene TRBJ2-7; 11 bases match TRBD2. Germline trimming cut 4 bases from V and 2 bases from J; bases unmatched to any gene: 11. This CDR3 is 17 amino acids long. Germline CDR1 SGHRS, CDR2 YFSETQ. The CDR3 region is CASSGLPTSGAAYEQYF. The CDR3, as DNA: TGCGCCAGCAGCGGCCTACCGACTAGCGGGGCGGCCTACGAGCAGTACTTC.

Details on this clonotype: Since a much larger clone is just one base distant, this may be a read error. V gene TRBV7-2 combines with J gene TRBJ2-7; D call uncertain. CDR1 and CDR2 from the germline V gene are SGHTA and FQGNSA. The CDR3 loop spans 11 amino acids. CDR3 loop: CAGSPLSEQYF. CDR3 DNA sequence: TGTGCCGGCAGCCCCTTATCCGAGCAGTACTTC.

This chain joins TRBV5-4 and TRBJ2-3; D tentatively reads TRBD1 or TRBD2 (5 bases each). V lost 2 bases and J lost 2, with 12 bases in between. The CDR3 runs to 15 residues. Germline values: CDR1 SGHNT, CDR2 YYREEE (reference sequence). The CDR3 region is CASSLPRGDTDTQYF. CDR3 coding DNA: TGTGCCAGCAGCTTACCTAGAGGGGACACAGATACGCAGTATTTT.

This clonotype was recorded a few times. The V call is TRBV5-6, the J call TRBJ2-7; D unclear. CDR3 size: 14 residues. Germline V gene lookup returns CDR1 SGHDT and CDR2 YYEEEE. Trimming left V 4 bases short and J 7 bases short, with 18 bases between. The CDR3 region is CASSTGGGLGEQYF. The CDR3 DNA sequence: TGTGCCAGCAGCACTGGCGGTGGATTGGGGGAGCAGTACTTC.

This clonotype came up many times. The chain employs TRBV25-1 and TRBJ2-3, with TRBD2 as a possible D gene (5 bases). Per the germline V gene, CDR1 is MGHDK and CDR2 is SYGVNS. CDR3 length equals 15 residues. V was cut by 4 bases and J by 1 base, with 12 bases left in between. CDR3 bases: TGTGCCAGCAGTGCCAGCCGGGAAGGCACAGATACGCAGTATTTT. Translated, it gives CASSASREGTDTQYF.

This clonotype was recorded once. This chain connects TRBV29-1 to TRBJ1-1; D possibly corresponds to TRBD1 (6 bases). V was shortened by 4 bases and J by 7 bases, with 16 bases between the two germline ends. The CDR3 spans 13 residues. Germline V gives CDR1 SQVTM, CDR2 ANQGSEA. This CDR3 is CSVVSGGEGEAFF. CDR3 nucleotide sequence: TGCAGCGTTGTATCCGGGGGCGAGGGTGAAGCTTTCTTT.

This clonotype was seen a few times. The chain joins TRBV6-6 to TRBJ2-3, with 8 bases that match TRBD2. CDR3 size: 15 residues. Trimming cost V 4 bases and J 6 bases; bases outside gene matches: 9. Per germline, CDR1 MNHNY and CDR2 SVGAGI (reference sequence). The CDR3 spells CASSSVSGRSDTQYF. DNA for the CDR3: TGTGCCAGCAGTTCAGTAAGCGGGAGATCGGATACGCAGTATTTT.